This T cell receptor beta chain was sequenced during a study of CD8 T cells in ankylosing spondylitis. Study-wide findings and caveats: Within matched ankylosing spondylitis synovial fluid, disease-linked clones were reportedly significantly enriched.

Via MiXCR, TCRdb re-called the 5' RACE reads, giving one row per CDR3 protein. The table includes nearly 250,000 distinct CDR3 sequences, around 32% detected once. The length of the CDR3 is 14 residues. V was shortened by 0 bases and J by 3 bases, with 10 bases between the two germline ends. Germline CDR1 SGHRS, CDR2 YFSETQ. Concerning this clonotype: Its antigen is as yet unknown.

This clonotype was obtained from a male donor with ankylosing spondylitis or in good health (not recorded which). V is TRBV5-1 and J is TRBJ2-7, with D possibly TRBD2 on 6 matching bases. Sample: blood, either unsorted or a sorted T cell fraction (not recorded which). The CDR3 DNA is TGCGCCAGCAGCTTGGCGCGGGGCGGCTACGAGCAGTACTTC. Its protein product is CASSLARGGYEQYF.